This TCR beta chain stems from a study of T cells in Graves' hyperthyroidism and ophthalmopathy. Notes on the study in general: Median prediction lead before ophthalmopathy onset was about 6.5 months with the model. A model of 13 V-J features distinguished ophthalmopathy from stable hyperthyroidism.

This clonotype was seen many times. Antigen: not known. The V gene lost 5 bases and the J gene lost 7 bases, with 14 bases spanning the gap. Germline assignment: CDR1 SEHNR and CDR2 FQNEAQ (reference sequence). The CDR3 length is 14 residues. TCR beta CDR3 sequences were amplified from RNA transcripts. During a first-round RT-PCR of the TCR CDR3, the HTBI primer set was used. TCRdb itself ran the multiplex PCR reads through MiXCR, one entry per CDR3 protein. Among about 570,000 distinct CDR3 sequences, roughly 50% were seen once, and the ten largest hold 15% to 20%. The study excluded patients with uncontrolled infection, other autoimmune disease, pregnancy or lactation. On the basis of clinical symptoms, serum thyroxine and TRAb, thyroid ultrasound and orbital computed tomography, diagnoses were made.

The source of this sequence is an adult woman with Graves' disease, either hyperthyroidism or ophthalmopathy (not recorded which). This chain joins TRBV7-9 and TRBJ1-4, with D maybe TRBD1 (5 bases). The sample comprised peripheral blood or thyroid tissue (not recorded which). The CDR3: CASSPSRESEKLFF. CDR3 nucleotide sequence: TGTGCCAGCAGCCCTAGCAGGGAGAGTGAAAAACTGTTTTTT.